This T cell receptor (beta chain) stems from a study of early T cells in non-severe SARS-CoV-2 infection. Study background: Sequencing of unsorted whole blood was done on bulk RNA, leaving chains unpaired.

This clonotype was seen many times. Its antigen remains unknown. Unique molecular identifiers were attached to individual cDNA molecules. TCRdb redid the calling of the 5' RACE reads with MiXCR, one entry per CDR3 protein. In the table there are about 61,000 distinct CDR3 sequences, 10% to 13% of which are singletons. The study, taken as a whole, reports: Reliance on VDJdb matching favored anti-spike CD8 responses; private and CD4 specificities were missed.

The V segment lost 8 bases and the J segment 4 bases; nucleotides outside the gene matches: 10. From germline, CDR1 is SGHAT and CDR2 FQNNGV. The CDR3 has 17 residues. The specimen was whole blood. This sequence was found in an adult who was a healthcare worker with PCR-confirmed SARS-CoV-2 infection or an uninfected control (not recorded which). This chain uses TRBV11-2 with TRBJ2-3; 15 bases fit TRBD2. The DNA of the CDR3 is TGTGCCAGCGTCTTCGGACTAGCGGGGGGGCCCCCAGATACGCAGTATTTT. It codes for CASVFGLAGGPPDTQYF.